Below, 16 T cell receptor beta chains from the same sample are listed, as sequenced in a study of regulatory T cells in long-lasting Graves disease. Building the TCR beta libraries relied on iRepertoire HTBI primers, and CDR3 regions underwent Arm-PCR. TCRdb ran MiXCR on the multiplex PCR reads and lists one entry per CDR3 protein. The sample gives roughly 490,000 distinct CDR3 sequences, 20% to 25% of which show up once; 13% is in the top ten. Time point indicated: persistent/refractory GD, antithyroid drugs over 5 years with positive TRAb. Extracted RNA from PBMCs served as the source of the TCR library. This sample comprised peripheral blood mononuclear cells (PBMCs), obtained when the disease was refractory, from a patient treated with antithyroid drugs. The receptors come from a female donor with Graves disease.

V gene TRBV7-6 combines with J gene TRBJ2-2; TRBD2 agrees at 7 bases. The V segment lost 5 bases and the J segment 5 bases; nucleotides outside the gene matches: 14. Germline assignment: CDR1 SGHVS and CDR2 FNYEAQ. The CDR3 sequence is 17 residues long. The CDR3 sequence is CASSATRGGGGTGELFF. In nucleotides, the CDR3 is TGTGCCAGCAGCGCGACGCGAGGCGGGGGAGGGACCGGGGAGCTGTTTTTT.

There are many counts of this clonotype. The chain is built from TRBV28 and TRBJ2-7; a weak D match, TRBD2 (5 bases). Trimming pared 6 bases from V and 0 bases from J, leaving 15 bases between. The germline CDR1 and CDR2 sequences are MDHEN and SYDVKM. This CDR3 has 15 residues. CDR3 nucleotide sequence: TGTGCCAGCAGGCGGGTCCTTCTGAGCTCCTACGAGCAGTACTTC. This encodes CASRRVLLSSYEQYF. The full variable domain, rest sourced from reference TRBV28 and TRBJ2-7, is DVKVTQSSRYLVKRTGEKVFLECVQDMDHENMFWYRQDPGLGLRLIYFSYDVKMKEKGDIPEGYSVSREKKERFSLILESASTNQTSMYLCASRRVLLSSYEQYFGPGTRLTVT.

This clonotype appeared a few times. The chain combines TRBV10-3 with TRBJ2-6; a weak D match, TRBD2 (5 bases). The germline V gene encodes CDR1 ENHRY and CDR2 SYGVKD. CDR3 length: 15 amino acids. The germline V and J ends were trimmed by 10 bases and 2 bases, with 15 bases remaining between them. CDR3 DNA: TGTGCCACATTAATCGGGGAGCCTGGGGCCAACGTCCTGACTTTC. Translating gives CATLIGEPGANVLTF.

Of note for this clonotype: With a much larger clone just one base away, this may be a read error. The genes are TRBV20-1 and TRBJ2-7; D call uncertain. Germline CDR1 DFQATT, CDR2 SNEGSKA (reference sequence). This CDR3 has 14 amino acids. The chain's CDR3 is CGARSIFGVNEQYF. Here the CDR3 DNA reads TGCGGTGCTAGGTCCATTTTTGGAGTGAACGAGCAGTACTTC.

The chain has TRBV6-2 or TRBV6-3 and TRBJ1-5, with a tentative D call TRBD1 (6 bases). The V gene's germline CDR1 is MNHEY and CDR2 SVGEGT. The germline V and J ends were trimmed by 0 bases and 4 bases, with 10 bases remaining between them. The CDR3 covers 15 residues. The CDR3 sequence: CASSYSFRGNQPQHF. As DNA, the CDR3 is TGTGCCAGCAGTTACTCGTTCAGGGGTAATCAGCCCCAGCATTTT.

This clonotype has ten or more counts. This chain uses TRBV6-2 or TRBV6-3 with TRBJ1-5; 7 bases align to TRBD1. Looked up from germline, CDR1 is MNHEY and CDR2 is SVGEGT. This CDR3 has 16 residues. V was pared by 6 bases and J by 0 bases, with 8 bases of the junction left unmatched. The CDR3 coding sequence is TGTGCCAGCAGGGCCTCCGGGACAGCTAGCAATCAGCCCCAGCATTTT. It yields the protein CASRASGTASNQPQHF.

This clonotype showed up many times. This rearrangement joins TRBV27 to TRBJ2-7; 14 bases agree with TRBD2. Germline trimming cut 5 bases from V and 0 bases from J; bases unmatched to any gene: 18. Germline V CDR1 and CDR2: MNHEY, SMNVEV (reference sequence). This CDR3 is 21 amino acids long. CDR3 sequence (DNA): TGTGCCAGCAGTCTCGACAGGGGGCGGATGGGGACTAGCGGGAGCTCCTACGAGCAGTACTTC. As protein: CASSLDRGRMGTSGSSYEQYF.

This clonotype was seen ten or more times. At one end, the junction sequence differs from germline, possibly due to a read error. V gene TRBV12-3 or TRBV12-4 combines with J gene TRBJ2-7; 7 bases are shared with TRBD1. This CDR3 spans 11 amino acids. As DNA, the CDR3 is TGTGCCAGCAGTCTTGGACAGGTGACGTCCTTC. Translating gives CASSLGQVTSF.

This clonotype turned up a few times. This chain uses TRBV29-1 with TRBJ1-1, with TRBD1 identical over 7 bases. Unmatched junction bases numbered 1, after V lost 6 bases and J lost 0 bases. The CDR3 runs to 12 residues. Germline CDR1 is SQVTM and CDR2 is ANQGSEA. CDR3 in amino acids: CSVRGLNTEAFF. The CDR3 DNA follows: TGCAGCGTGAGGGGGCTGAACACTGAAGCTTTCTTT.

For this clonotype: This may arise from a read error, as a much more abundant clone is one base away. This chain uses TRBV6-5 with TRBJ2-6; 9 bases are a match to TRBD1. The CDR3 sequence is 18 residues long. V was clipped by 4 bases and J by 0 bases; unmatched bases: 7. CDR1 and CDR2 from the germline V gene are MNHEY and SVGAGI. The DNA for the CDR3 is TGTGCCAGCAGTTGCGATGGGACAGGGACCTCTGGGGCCAACGTCCTGACTTTC. Protein sequence: CASSCDGTGTSGANVLTF.

V usage is TRBV5-1 and J usage is TRBJ2-2, with D perhaps given as TRBD1 or TRBD2 (6 bases each). Germline CDR1 is SGHRS and CDR2 is YFSETQ. The V end lost 2 bases, the J end lost 4 bases, and 15 bases lay between the germline ends. The CDR3 has 16 amino acids. CDR3: CASSFRTGATTGELFF. CDR3 DNA: TGCGCCAGCAGCTTCCGAACGGGGGCCACCACCGGGGAGCTGTTTTTT.

This clonotype was picked up many times. V gene TRBV7-8 combines with J gene TRBJ2-7, with D possibly matching TRBD2 (5 bases). Trimming removed 2 bases at V and 0 bases at J, with 8 bases between. The CDR3 loop spans 14 amino acids. Germline V gene data show CDR1 as SGHVS and CDR2 as FQNEAQ. CDR3 residues: CASSLQTTSYEQYF. The CDR3 region has the DNA TGTGCCAGCAGCTTACAGACTACCTCCTACGAGCAGTACTTC.

This clonotype has at least ten counts. The J gene is TRBJ1-2, the V gene TRBV27; 8 bases are shared with TRBD1. CDR1 is MNHEY, CDR2 SMNVEV, per germline (reference sequence). Trimming removed 7 bases from V and 2 bases from J; junction bases left unmatched: 15. The CDR3 runs 17 residues. The CDR3 protein is CASKTATQRDRNYGYTF. The CDR3 region has the DNA TGTGCCAGCAAAACTGCCACCCAGAGGGACAGGAACTATGGCTACACCTTC.

This clonotype was counted at least ten times. This chain joins TRBV2 and TRBJ2-7; D gene uncertain. Germline CDR1 and CDR2: SNHLY and FYNNEI. This CDR3 has 16 residues. V lost 8 bases, J lost 6 bases, and 26 bases lay in between. CDR3 nucleotides: TGTGCCAGCTCTCCTCCAGTGGGCGGACGTCCAGGCGAGCAGTACTTC. Translating gives CASSPPVGGRPGEQYF.

This chain connects TRBV5-4 to TRBJ1-1; 8 bases fit TRBD1. Germline values: CDR1 SGHNT, CDR2 YYREEE (reference sequence). Trimming cost V 4 bases and J 0 bases; bases outside gene matches: 5. The CDR3 length is 15 residues. Here the CDR3 reads CASSVQGVLNTEAFF. CDR3 nucleotides: TGTGCCAGCAGCGTACAGGGGGTCTTGAACACTGAAGCTTTCTTT.

CDR3 amino acids: CASSQVRGTGNTIYF. CDR3 nucleotides: TGTGCCAGCAGCCAAGTCAGGGGGACTGGAAACACCATATATTTT. The V call is TRBV14, the J call TRBJ1-3; 7 bases fit TRBD1. From germline, CDR1 is SGHDN and CDR2 FVKESK. This CDR3 is 15 amino acids long. Trimming at V came to 1 base and at J to 2 bases, leaving 2 bases not matched to a gene.